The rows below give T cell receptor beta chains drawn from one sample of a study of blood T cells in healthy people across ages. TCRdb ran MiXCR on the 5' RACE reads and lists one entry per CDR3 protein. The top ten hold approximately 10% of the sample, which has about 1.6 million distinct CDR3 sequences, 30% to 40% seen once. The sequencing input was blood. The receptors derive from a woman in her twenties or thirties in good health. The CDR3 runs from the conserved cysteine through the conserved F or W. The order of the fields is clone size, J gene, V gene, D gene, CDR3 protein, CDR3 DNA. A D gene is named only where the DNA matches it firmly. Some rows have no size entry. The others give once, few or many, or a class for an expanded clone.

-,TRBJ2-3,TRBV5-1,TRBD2,CAGSLVARDYLGATGTDTQYF,TGCGCCGGCAGCTTGGTTGCTCGGGACTACCTGGGAGCGACTGGCACAGATACGCAGTATTTT
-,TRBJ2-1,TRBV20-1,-,CSAPREWGSYNEQFF,TGCAGTGCCCCGCGGGAATGGGGCTCCTACAATGAGCAGTTCTTC
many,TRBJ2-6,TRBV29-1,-,CSVDAISGANVLTF,TGCAGCGTTGATGCAATCTCTGGGGCCAACGTCCTGACTTTC
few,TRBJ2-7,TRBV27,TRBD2,CASQGLAPYEQYF,TGTGCCAGCCAGGGACTAGCCCCCTACGAGCAGTACTTC
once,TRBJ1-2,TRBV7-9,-,CASSPSQTNYGYTF,TGTGCCAGCAGCCCAAGCCAGACCAACTATGGCTACACCTTC
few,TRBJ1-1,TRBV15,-,CATSLEPGPEAFF,TGTGCCACCAGCTTGGAACCGGGCCCTGAAGCTTTCTTT
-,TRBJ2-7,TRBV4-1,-,CASSQAGSGLVSYEQYF,TGCGCCAGCAGCCAAGCCGGGTCCGGCCTGGTCTCCTACGAGCAGTACTTC
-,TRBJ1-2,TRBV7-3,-,CASSLTPLQGIQDGYTF,TGTGCCAGCAGCTTAACGCCCCTACAAGGGATCCAGGATGGCTACACCTTC
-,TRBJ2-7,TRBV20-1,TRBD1,CSAWTKSLQGDSYEQYF,TGCAGTGCCTGGACAAAATCCCTACAGGGGGATTCCTACGAGCAGTACTTC
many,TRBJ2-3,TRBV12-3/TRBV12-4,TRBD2,CASSPQAGGLTDTQYF,TGTGCCAGCAGTCCCCAAGCGGGAGGCCTCACAGATACGCAGTATTTT
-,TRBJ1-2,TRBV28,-,CASRATALYGYTF,TGTGCCAGCCGTGCGACAGCACTCTATGGCTACACCTTC
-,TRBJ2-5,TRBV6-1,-,CASRVFHRVVGTQYF,TGTGCCAGCAGGGTCTTCCACAGGGTCGTCGGGACCCAGTACTTC
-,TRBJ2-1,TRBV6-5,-,CASSYSSGETYNEQFF,TGTGCCAGCAGTTACTCCTCGGGAGAAACCTACAATGAGCAGTTCTTC
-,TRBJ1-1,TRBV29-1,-,CSVEDRGGEWNTEAFF,TGCAGCGTTGAAGATCGGGGGGGAGAATGGAACACTGAAGCTTTCTTT
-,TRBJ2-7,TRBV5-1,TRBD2,CAGTGLAGDSEQYF,TGCGCCGGCACGGGACTAGCGGGAGACAGCGAGCAGTACTTC
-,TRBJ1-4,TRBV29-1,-,CSVLGTGNEKLFF,TGCAGCGTTCTCGGGACGGGGAATGAAAAACTGTTTTTT
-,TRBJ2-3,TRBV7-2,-,CASSLESRASDTQYF,TGTGCCAGCAGCTTAGAATCCCGGGCGTCGGATACGCAGTATTTT
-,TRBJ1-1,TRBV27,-,CASRSGGEGAFF,TGTGCCAGCAGATCCGGTGGTGAGGGAGCTTTCTTT
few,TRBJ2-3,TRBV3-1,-,CASSQIGLGSTDTQYF,TGTGCCAGCAGCCAAATCGGCTTAGGGAGCACAGATACGCAGTATTTT
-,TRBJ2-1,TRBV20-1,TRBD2,CSAREYAGAYNEQFF,TGTAGTGCTAGAGAGTACGCGGGAGCCTACAATGAGCAGTTCTTC
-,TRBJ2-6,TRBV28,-,CASTVARASPGANVLTF,TGTGCCAGCACCGTAGCCAGGGCGAGCCCTGGGGCCAACGTCCTGACTTTC
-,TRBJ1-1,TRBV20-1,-,CSAVRGQSNTEAFF,TGCAGTGCCGTTAGGGGCCAGTCGAACACTGAAGCTTTCTTT
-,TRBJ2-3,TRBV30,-,CAWCRRERTDTQYF,TGTGCCTGGTGTCGTCGGGAGCGAACAGATACGCAGTATTTT
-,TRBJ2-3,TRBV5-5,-,CASSLAPGVGTDTQYF,TGTGCCAGCAGCTTGGCCCCGGGAGTGGGCACAGATACGCAGTATTTT
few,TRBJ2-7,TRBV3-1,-,CASSRLGGKSYEQYF,TGTGCCAGCAGCCGGCTGGGGGGCAAATCCTACGAGCAGTACTTC
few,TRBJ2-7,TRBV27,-,CASSLRAQSSYEQYF,TGTGCCAGCAGTTTAAGGGCTCAAAGCTCCTACGAGCAGTACTTC
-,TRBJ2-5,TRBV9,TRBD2,CASSVLAGPQETQYF,TGTGCCAGCAGCGTACTAGCGGGGCCCCAAGAGACCCAGTACTTC
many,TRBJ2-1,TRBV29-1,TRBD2,CSVRGGERDNEQFF,TGCAGCGTTCGGGGAGGGGAGCGGGACAATGAGCAGTTCTTC
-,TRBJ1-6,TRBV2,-,CASVAGGLNNSPLHF,TGTGCCAGCGTGGCGGGCGGGCTTAACAATTCACCCCTCCACTTT
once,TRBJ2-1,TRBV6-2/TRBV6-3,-,CASSPLLWTYNEQFF,TGTGCCAGCAGTCCCCTCTTGTGGACCTACAATGAGCAGTTCTTC
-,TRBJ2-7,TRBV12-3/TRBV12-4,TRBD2,CATAGTSRYEQYF,TGTGCCACTGCCGGGACTAGCAGGTACGAGCAGTACTTC
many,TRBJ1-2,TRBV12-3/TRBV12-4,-,CASSLERRSGYTF,TGTGCCAGCAGTTTAGAACGGCGTAGCGGCTACACCTTC
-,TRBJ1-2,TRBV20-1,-,CSARRTDFYGYTF,TGCAGTGCTAGGAGGACAGACTTCTATGGCTACACCTTC
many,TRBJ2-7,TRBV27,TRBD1,CASSPGGRTYEQYF,TGTGCCAGCAGTCCAGGGGGCAGGACCTACGAGCAGTACTTC
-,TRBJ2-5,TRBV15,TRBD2,CATSRLAGGGGETQYF,TGTGCCACCAGCAGACTAGCGGGCGGGGGTGGAGAGACCCAGTACTTC
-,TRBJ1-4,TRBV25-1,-,CASSTRIVEKLFF,TGTGCCAGCAGTACACGGATTGTAGAAAAACTGTTTTTT
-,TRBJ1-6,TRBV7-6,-,CASSEGGPLHF,TGTGCCAGCAGCGAAGGGGGTCCCCTCCACTTT
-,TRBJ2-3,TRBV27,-,CASSLGGRPDTQYF,TGTGCCAGCAGTTTGGGTGGGAGACCAGATACGCAGTATTTT
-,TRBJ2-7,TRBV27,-,CASSFSEGPYEQYF,TGTGCCAGCAGTTTTTCAGAGGGCCCCTACGAGCAGTACTTC
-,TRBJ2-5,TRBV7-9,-,CASSPRQAQYF,TGTGCCAGCAGCCCAAGACAGGCCCAGTACTTC
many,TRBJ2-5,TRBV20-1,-,CSAENPMGETQYF,TGCAGTGCTGAGAACCCAATGGGGGAGACCCAGTACTTC
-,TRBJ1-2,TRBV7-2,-,CASSLNGGANYGYTF,TGTGCCAGCAGCTTAAATGGGGGGGCGAACTATGGCTACACCTTC
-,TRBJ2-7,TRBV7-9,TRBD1,CAGSTRTGPTYEQYF,TGTGCCGGCAGCACCAGGACAGGGCCCACCTACGAGCAGTACTTC
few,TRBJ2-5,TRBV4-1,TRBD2,CASSPDGTSGEETQYF,TGCGCCAGCAGCCCTGATGGAACTAGCGGGGAAGAGACCCAGTACTTC
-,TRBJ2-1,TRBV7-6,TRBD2,CASSLYLGLAYNEQFF,TGTGCCAGCAGCTTATACCTCGGACTAGCTTACAATGAGCAGTTCTTC
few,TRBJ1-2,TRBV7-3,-,CASGLTPRLSGYTF,TGTGCCAGCGGCTTAACCCCCAGGCTAAGTGGCTACACCTTC
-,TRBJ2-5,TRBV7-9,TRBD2,CASSLGLGAEAGETQYF,TGTGCCAGCAGCTTAGGATTAGGGGCAGAAGCGGGGGAGACCCAGTACTTC
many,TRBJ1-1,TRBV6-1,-,CASRPGAAQGMNTEAFF,TGTGCCAGCAGGCCGGGGGCGGCTCAGGGCATGAACACTGAAGCTTTCTTT
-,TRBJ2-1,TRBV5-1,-,CASSLAGTEQFF,TGCGCCAGCAGCTTGGCAGGGACTGAGCAGTTCTTC
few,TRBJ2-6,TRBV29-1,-,CSVDNGANVRTF,TGCAGCGTTGATAATGGGGCCAACGTCCGGACTTTC
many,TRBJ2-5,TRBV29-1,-,CSVQGIPETQYF,TGCAGCGTTCAGGGGATCCCAGAGACCCAGTACTTC
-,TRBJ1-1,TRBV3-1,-,CASSQVGTGNTEAFF,TGTGCCAGCAGCCAAGTCGGGACGGGGAACACTGAAGCTTTCTTT
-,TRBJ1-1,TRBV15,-,CATSRDGLSNTEAFF,TGTGCCACCAGCAGAGATGGATTATCGAACACTGAAGCTTTCTTT
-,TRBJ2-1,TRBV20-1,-,CSARDPVYNEQFF,TGCAGTGCTAGAGATCCCGTCTACAATGAGCAGTTCTTC
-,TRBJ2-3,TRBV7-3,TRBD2,CASSSKGPSPGGTDTQYF,TGTGCCAGCAGCTCCAAAGGCCCCTCTCCGGGGGGTACAGATACGCAGTATTTT
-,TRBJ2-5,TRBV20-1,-,CSACEADQETQYF,TGCAGTGCTTGTGAAGCGGATCAAGAGACCCAGTACTTC
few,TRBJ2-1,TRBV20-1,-,CSAARTPVGNEQFF,TGCAGTGCAGCCCGGACCCCTGTGGGGAATGAGCAGTTCTTC